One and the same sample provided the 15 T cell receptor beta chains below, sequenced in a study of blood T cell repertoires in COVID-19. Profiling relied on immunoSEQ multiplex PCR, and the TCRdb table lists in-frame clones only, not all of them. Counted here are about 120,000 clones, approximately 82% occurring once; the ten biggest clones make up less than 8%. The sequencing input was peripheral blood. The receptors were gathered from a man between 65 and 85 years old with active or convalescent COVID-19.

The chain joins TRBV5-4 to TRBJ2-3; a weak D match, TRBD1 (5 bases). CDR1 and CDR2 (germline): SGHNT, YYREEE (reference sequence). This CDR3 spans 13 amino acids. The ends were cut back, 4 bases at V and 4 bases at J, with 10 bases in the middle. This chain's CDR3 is CASSIDSSDTQYF. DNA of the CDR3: TGTGCCAGCAGCATAGACAGTTCAGATACGCAGTATTTT.

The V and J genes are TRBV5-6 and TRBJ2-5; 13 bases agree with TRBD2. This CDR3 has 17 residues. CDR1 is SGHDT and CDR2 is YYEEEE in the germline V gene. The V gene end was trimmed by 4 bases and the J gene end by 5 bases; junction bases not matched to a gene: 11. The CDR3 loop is CASSHGTSGVAWETQYF. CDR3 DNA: TGTGCCAGCAGCCATGGGACTAGCGGGGTTGCGTGGGAGACCCAGTACTTC.

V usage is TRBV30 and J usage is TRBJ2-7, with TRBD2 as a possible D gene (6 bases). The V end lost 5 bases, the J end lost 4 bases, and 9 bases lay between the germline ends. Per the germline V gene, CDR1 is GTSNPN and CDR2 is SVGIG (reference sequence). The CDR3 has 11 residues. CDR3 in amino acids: CAWSGGYEQYF. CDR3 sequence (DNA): TGTGCCTGGTCCGGGGGTTACGAGCAGTACTTC.

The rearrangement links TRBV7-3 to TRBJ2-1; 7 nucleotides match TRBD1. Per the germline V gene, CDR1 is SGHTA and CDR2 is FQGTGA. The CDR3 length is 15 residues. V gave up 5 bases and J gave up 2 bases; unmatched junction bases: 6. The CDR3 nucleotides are TGTGCCAGCAGCGAACAGGGGTCCCCCTACAATGAGCAGTTCTTC. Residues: CASSEQGSPYNEQFF.

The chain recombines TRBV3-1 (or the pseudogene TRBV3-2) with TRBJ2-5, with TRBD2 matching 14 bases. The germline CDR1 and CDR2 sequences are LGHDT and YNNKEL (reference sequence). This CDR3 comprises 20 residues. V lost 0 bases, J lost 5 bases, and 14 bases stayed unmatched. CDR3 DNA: TGTGCCAGCAGCCAAGAAGTGCTGACTAGCGGGAGGGGGGCGGTGGAGACCCAGTACTTC. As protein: CASSQEVLTSGRGAVETQYF.

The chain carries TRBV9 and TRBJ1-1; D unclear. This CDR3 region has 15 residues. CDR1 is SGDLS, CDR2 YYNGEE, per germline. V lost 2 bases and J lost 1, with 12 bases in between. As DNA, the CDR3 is TGTGCCAGCAGCGTCGACGATGCAGGGAACACTGAAGCTTTCTTT. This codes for CASSVDDAGNTEAFF.

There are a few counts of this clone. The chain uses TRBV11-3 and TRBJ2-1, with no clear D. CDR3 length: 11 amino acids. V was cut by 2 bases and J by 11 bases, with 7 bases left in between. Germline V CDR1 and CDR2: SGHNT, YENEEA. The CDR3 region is CASSLLEKQFF. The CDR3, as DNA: TGTGCCAGCAGCTTATTGGAGAAGCAGTTCTTC. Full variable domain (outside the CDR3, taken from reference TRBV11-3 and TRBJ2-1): EAGVVQSPRYKIIEKKQPVAFWCNPISGHNTLYWYLQNLGQGPELLIRYENEEAVDDSQLPKDRFSAERLKGVDSTLKIQPAELGDSAVYLCASSLLEKQFFGPGTRLTVL.

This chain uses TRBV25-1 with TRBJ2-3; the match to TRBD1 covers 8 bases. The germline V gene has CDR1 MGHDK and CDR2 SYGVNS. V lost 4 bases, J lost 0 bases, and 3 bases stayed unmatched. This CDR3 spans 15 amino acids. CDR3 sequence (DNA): TGTGCCAGCAGTGCCAGACAGGGGAGCACAGATACGCAGTATTTT. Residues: CASSARQGSTDTQYF.

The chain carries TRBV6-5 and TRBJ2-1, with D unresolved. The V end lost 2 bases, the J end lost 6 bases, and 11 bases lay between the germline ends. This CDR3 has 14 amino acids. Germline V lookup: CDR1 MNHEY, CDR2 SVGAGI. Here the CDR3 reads CASSYGTLSNEQFF. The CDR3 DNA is TGTGCCAGCAGTTACGGTACGCTCAGCAATGAGCAGTTCTTC.

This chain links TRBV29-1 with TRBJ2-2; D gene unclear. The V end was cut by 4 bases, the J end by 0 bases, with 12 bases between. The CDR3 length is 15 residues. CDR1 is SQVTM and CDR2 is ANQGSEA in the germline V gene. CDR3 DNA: TGCAGCGTTGTGAGACAACCCTCGAACACCGGGGAGCTGTTTTTT. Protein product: CSVVRQPSNTGELFF.

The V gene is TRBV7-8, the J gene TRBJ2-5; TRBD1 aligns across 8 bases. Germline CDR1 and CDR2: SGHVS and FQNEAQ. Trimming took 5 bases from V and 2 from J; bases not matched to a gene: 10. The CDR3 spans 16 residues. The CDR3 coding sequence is TGTGCCAGCAGCGACTCCGGGACAGGAAGGCAAGAGACCCAGTACTTC. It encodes CASSDSGTGRQETQYF.

The CDR3 sequence is CASTSGGAWQPQHF. CDR3 DNA: TGTGCCAGTACCTCTGGGGGGGCGTGGCAGCCCCAGCATTTT. This chain joins TRBV19 and TRBJ1-5, with D maybe TRBD1 (6 bases). V was clipped by 7 bases and J by 7 bases, with 17 bases between them. Germline V gene lookup returns CDR1 LNHDA and CDR2 SQIVND (reference sequence). The CDR3 loop spans 14 amino acids. Looking up the rest from reference TRBV19 and TRBJ1-5 gives the full variable domain: DGGITQSPKYLFRKEGQNVTLSCEQNLNHDAMYWYRQDPGQGLRLIYYSQIVNDFQKGDIAEGYSVSREKKESFPLTVTSAQKNPTAFYLCASTSGGAWQPQHFGDGTRLSIL.

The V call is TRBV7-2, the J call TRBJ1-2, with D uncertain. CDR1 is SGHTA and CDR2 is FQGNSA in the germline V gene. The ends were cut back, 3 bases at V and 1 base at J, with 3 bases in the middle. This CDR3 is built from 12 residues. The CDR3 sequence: CASSFNNYGYTF. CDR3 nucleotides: TGTGCCAGCAGCTTCAATAACTATGGCTACACCTTC.

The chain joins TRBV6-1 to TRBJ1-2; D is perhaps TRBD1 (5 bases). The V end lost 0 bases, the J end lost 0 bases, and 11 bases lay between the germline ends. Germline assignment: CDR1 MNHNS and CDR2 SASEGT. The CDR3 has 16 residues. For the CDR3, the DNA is TGTGCCAGCAGTGAAGCGGGCAGGGTGGCTAACTATGGCTACACCTTC. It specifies CASSEAGRVANYGYTF.

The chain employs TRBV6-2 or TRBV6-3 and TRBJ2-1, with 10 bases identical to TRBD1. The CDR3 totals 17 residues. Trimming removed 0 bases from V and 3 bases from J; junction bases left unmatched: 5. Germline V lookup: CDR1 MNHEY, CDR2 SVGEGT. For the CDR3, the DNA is TGTGCCAGCAGTTACTCCCCGACAGGGGGCCTCTACAATGAGCAGTTCTTC. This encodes CASSYSPTGGLYNEQFF.